A single sample gave rise to the 31 T cell receptor beta chains below, sequenced in a study of response to subunit inactivated influenza vaccine (dated by TCRdb to about 2018). Library preparation employed RT-PCR. TCRdb lists the instrument as Illumina HiSeq 2500. The public sequencing data were trimmed at Q25 with fastp and processed into clonotypes with MiXCR by TCRdb, which kept only in-frame beta chains. Every distinct CDR3 protein forms one entry, paired with its most common genes and DNA. Counted in this sample were about 700,000 distinct CDR3 sequences; 15% to 18% of them appeared once. 11% of the sample comes from the top ten. Sample: PBMCs from blood, taken 12 days after vaccination. Source of these receptors: a man over 45 who received an inactivated influenza vaccine. Donor details come from another sample of the same person, matched by shared clones.

In this sample, this clonotype turned up a few times. The CDR3 DNA is TGTGCCAGCAGCTCCGGGACTAGCGGGAGGAATGAGCAGTTCTTC. This translates into CASSSGTSGRNEQFF. The rearrangement uses TRBV7-9 and TRBJ2-1; 15 bases agree with TRBD2. J was trimmed by 7 bases and V by 4 bases; bases with no gene match: 2. This CDR3 contains 15 residues. Germline V gene lookup returns CDR1 SEHNR and CDR2 FQNEAQ (reference sequence).

This clonotype occurred once. V and J are TRBV5-1 and TRBJ2-1, with 12 positions matching TRBD2. V was pared by 4 bases and J by 4 bases, with 12 bases of the junction left unmatched. This CDR3 is 18 amino acids long. Germline V gives CDR1 SGHRS, CDR2 YFSETQ. CDR3 sequence: CASSVLAGGPSAYNEQFF. CDR3 DNA: TGCGCCAGCAGCGTACTAGCGGGGGGCCCATCTGCATACAATGAGCAGTTCTTC.

This clonotype was seen a few times. CDR3 nucleotides: TGTGCCAGCAGTTCCACCGGGACAGGGCCAGATACGCAGTATTTT. Protein product: CASSSTGTGPDTQYF. The chain employs TRBV7-9 and TRBJ2-3; 9 nucleotides align to TRBD1. The CDR3 sequence is 15 residues long. Germline CDR1 is SEHNR and CDR2 is FQNEAQ (reference sequence). The ends lost 6 bases at V and 4 bases at J; junction bases unmatched: 8.

This clonotype has a handful of counts. Here the CDR3 reads CASSRINTGELFF. The CDR3 nucleotides are TGTGCCAGCAGTAGGATTAACACCGGGGAGCTGTTTTTT. V and J are TRBV12-3 or TRBV12-4 and TRBJ2-2, with D unresolved. The CDR3 runs to 13 residues. V was trimmed by 5 bases and J by 2 bases, leaving 6 bases between them.

The chain carries TRBV5-1 and TRBJ1-6; the match to TRBD1 covers 7 bases. Germline V lookup: CDR1 SGHRS, CDR2 YFSETQ. This CDR3 has 15 residues. The V and J ends lost 4 bases and 6 bases, in that order; junction bases with no gene match: 7. The CDR3 DNA reads as TGCGCCAGCAGCCCGGGGGACAGCAGTAATTCACCCCTCCACTTT. Its protein product is CASSPGDSSNSPLHF.

This clonotype was detected only a few times. The chain has TRBV5-1 and TRBJ2-1; 7 bases line up with TRBD1. J was trimmed by 7 bases and V by 0 bases; bases with no gene match: 7. Germline values: CDR1 SGHRS, CDR2 YFSETQ. The CDR3 is 15 amino acids. The CDR3 loop reads CASSLETGFGNEQFF. The CDR3 DNA is TGCGCCAGCAGCTTGGAGACAGGGTTCGGTAATGAGCAGTTCTTC. Full variable domain (rest looked up from reference TRBV5-1 and TRBJ2-1): KAGVTQTPRYLIKTRGQQVTLSCSPISGHRSVSWYQQTPGQGLQFLFEYFSETQRNKGNFPGRFSGRQFSNSRSEMNVSTLELGDSALYLCASSLETGFGNEQFFGPGTRLTVL.

This sequence joins TRBV29-1 and TRBJ2-7; D perhaps matches TRBD2 (6 bases). CDR3 length equals 15 residues. The V gene's germline CDR1 is SQVTM and CDR2 ANQGSEA. The germline V and J ends were trimmed by 3 bases and 1 base, with 16 bases remaining between them. The CDR3 DNA sequence: TGCAGCGTTGAGGGATTGGCGGAGGGTTCCTACGAGCAGTACTTC. As protein: CSVEGLAEGSYEQYF.

This clonotype was seen only a few times. The CDR3 protein is CASSPVPTRRLYEQYF. The CDR3, as DNA: TGTGCCAGCAGTCCGGTCCCGACTAGGCGCCTTTACGAGCAGTACTTC. The chain links TRBV6-1 to TRBJ2-7; weak D call: TRBD2 (6 bases). CDR1 and CDR2 (germline): MNHNS, SASEGT. V was shortened by 5 bases and J by 4 bases, with 21 bases between the two germline ends. The CDR3 has 16 amino acids.

There are many counts of this clonotype. The chain is built from TRBV19 and TRBJ1-1; the match to TRBD1 covers 7 bases. J lost 5 bases, V lost 7 bases, and 7 bases had no gene match. CDR1 LNHDA and CDR2 SQIVND come from the germline V gene (reference sequence). The CDR3 spans 13 residues. DNA for the CDR3: TGTGCCAGTAACGACAGGGATTTGACTGAAGCTTTCTTT. Translated: CASNDRDLTEAFF.

This clonotype was recorded a few times. The rearrangement joins TRBV7-9 to TRBJ2-1; D unresolved. Germline lookup yields CDR1 SEHNR and CDR2 FQNEAQ (reference sequence). V lost 1 base, J lost 0 bases, and 4 bases lay in between. There are 14 residues in the CDR3. CDR3: CASSLGNSYNEQFF. The CDR3 DNA sequence: TGTGCCAGCAGCTTAGGGAACTCCTACAATGAGCAGTTCTTC.

This clonotype has a handful of counts. The chain links TRBV5-6 to TRBJ1-4; D gene uncertain. The CDR3 is 17 residues long. V shed 4 bases and J shed 0 bases, with 16 bases lying between them. Germline values: CDR1 SGHDT, CDR2 YYEEEE. The DNA for the CDR3 is TGTGCCAGCAGCGAAACCGGGAGTCCATCAACTAATGAAAAACTGTTTTTT. Amino acids: CASSETGSPSTNEKLFF. Together with reference TRBV5-6 and TRBJ1-4, the CDR3 gives the full variable domain: DAGVTQSPTHLIKTRGQQVTLRCSPKSGHDTVSWYQQALGQGPQFIFQYYEEEERQRGNFPDRFSGHQFPNYSSELNVNALLLGDSALYLCASSETGSPSTNEKLFFGSGTQLSVL.

Details on this clonotype: This could be a read error, since a much larger clone is one nucleotide away. This rearrangement joins TRBV4-3 to TRBJ2-7, with 11 bases fitting TRBD2. The CDR3 spans 15 residues. Germline V gene sequence: CDR1 LGHNA, CDR2 YSLEER. CDR3 protein: CGSSQGSGGALEQYF. CDR3 nucleotide sequence: TGCGGCAGCAGCCAAGGTAGCGGGGGGGCCCTCGAGCAGTACTTC.

The CDR3 nucleotides are TGCAGCGGCATACGGGGCACAGATACGCAGTATTTT. Protein sequence: CSGIRGTDTQYF. V is TRBV29-1 and J is TRBJ2-3; no definite D call. The CDR3 covers 12 residues. Trimming removed 7 bases from V and 1 base from J, with 9 bases in between. Germline-derived CDR1 and CDR2 are SQVTM and ANQGSEA.

A few counts support this clonotype. The chain uses TRBV18 and TRBJ2-2, with TRBD1 matching over 9 bases. Trimming cost V 5 bases and J 5 bases; bases outside gene matches: 6. This CDR3 spans 15 amino acids. The germline CDR1 and CDR2 sequences are KGHSH and LQKENI. The CDR3 bases are TGTGCCAGCTCAGCGGGACAGGGACGAACCGGGGAGCTGTTTTTT. This codes for CASSAGQGRTGELFF.

This sequence joins TRBV4-1 and TRBJ1-1, with D uncertain. CDR1 MGHRA and CDR2 YSYEKL come from the germline V gene. This CDR3 region has 17 residues. Trimming removed 5 bases from V and 10 bases from J, with 29 bases in between. CDR3 region: CASSGSRRADGVSGAFF. The DNA for the CDR3 is TGCGCCAGCAGCGGATCCCGGAGGGCCGACGGGGTCAGTGGAGCTTTCTTT.

This clonotype was counted at least ten times. The chain is built from TRBV10-3 and TRBJ1-3, with 9 bases fitting TRBD1. Unmatched junction bases numbered 11, after V lost 10 bases and J lost 7 bases. The CDR3 loop spans 14 amino acids. Germline lookup yields CDR1 ENHRY and CDR2 SYGVKD. CDR3 sequence: CATRTGEVSNTIYF. Written as DNA, the CDR3 is TGTGCCACAAGGACAGGGGAAGTATCGAACACCATATATTTT.

The rearrangement joins TRBV4-2 to TRBJ2-7; D unclear. CDR1 is LGHNA and CDR2 is YNFKEQ in the germline V gene. V lost 0 bases and J 2 bases, leaving 8 bases between the germline ends. The CDR3 has 14 residues. CDR3 sequence reads: CASSQDRSTYEQYF. CDR3 DNA: TGTGCCAGCAGCCAAGATAGGTCCACCTACGAGCAGTACTTC.

This clonotype occurred a few times. The chain links TRBV12-3 or TRBV12-4 to TRBJ2-7; 7 nucleotides line up with TRBD2. Germline trimming cut 0 bases from V and 2 bases from J; bases unmatched to any gene: 4. The CDR3 sequence is 15 residues long. CDR3 DNA: TGTGCCAGCAGTTTAGCTTGGGGGGGGGCCTACGAGCAGTACTTC. It translates to CASSLAWGGAYEQYF.

This clonotype was detected many times. The chain is built from TRBV4-2 and TRBJ2-3; 9 bases align to TRBD1. The V and J ends lost 4 bases and 0 bases, in that order; junction bases with no gene match: 2. Germline CDR1 reads LGHNA; CDR2 reads YNFKEQ. This CDR3 has 15 residues. CDR3 sequence: CASSLGQGSTDTQYF. The DNA of the CDR3 is TGTGCCAGCAGCCTGGGACAGGGTAGCACAGATACGCAGTATTTT.

This chain connects TRBV28 to TRBJ2-2; 7 bases are a match to TRBD2. This CDR3 comprises 16 residues. Germline V gene lookup returns CDR1 MDHEN and CDR2 SYDVKM. V was clipped by 3 bases and J by 3 bases; unmatched bases: 7. The CDR3 is CASSFWDYVDTGELFF. The CDR3 bases are TGTGCCAGCAGTTTCTGGGACTACGTCGACACCGGGGAGCTGTTTTTT.

This chain links TRBV30 with TRBJ2-3; 8 bases are shared with TRBD1. J was trimmed by 4 bases and V by 4 bases; bases with no gene match: 4. The CDR3 runs 13 residues. Per germline, CDR1 GTSNPN and CDR2 SVGIG (reference sequence). In DNA, the CDR3 is TGTGCCTGGAAAGGCAGGGGGCCAGATACGCAGTATTTT. Its translation: CAWKGRGPDTQYF. The full variable domain, completed using reference TRBV30 and TRBJ2-3, is SQTIHQWPATLVQPVGSPLSLECTVEGTSNPNLYWYRQAAGRGLQLLFYSVGIGQISSEVPQNLSASRPQDRQFILSSKKLLLSDSGFYLCAWKGRGPDTQYFGPGTRLTVL.

The genes are TRBV5-1 and TRBJ2-1; D is uncertain. The CDR3 runs to 15 residues. CDR1 and CDR2 from the germline V gene are SGHRS and YFSETQ. V lost 1 base, J lost 6 bases, and 14 bases lay in between. The CDR3 reads CASSLMPESVNEQFF. The CDR3 nucleotides read TGCGCCAGCAGCTTGATGCCAGAATCGGTCAATGAGCAGTTCTTC.

The chain links TRBV29-1 to TRBJ2-3; D unclear. This CDR3 region has 12 residues. V lost 7 bases to trimming and J lost 0 bases, with 8 bases between them. Germline V lookup: CDR1 SQVTM, CDR2 ANQGSEA. The CDR3: CSDETSTDTQYF. The CDR3 DNA sequence: TGCAGCGATGAGACTAGCACAGATACGCAGTATTTT.

This clonotype was found a few times. The CDR3 region has the DNA TGTGCCAGCAGCCTGGGGATCAGGGATGGCTACACCTTC. Translating it yields CASSLGIRDGYTF. The V call is TRBV7-2, the J call TRBJ1-2, with a possible D match to TRBD1 (5 bases). The length of the CDR3 is 13 residues. Trimming took off 5 bases at V and 6 bases at J, with 13 bases between the two ends. The germline V gene encodes CDR1 SGHTA and CDR2 FQGNSA.

There are a few counts of this clonotype. V gene TRBV29-1 combines with J gene TRBJ2-7, with TRBD2 matching over 7 bases. The CDR3 is 16 residues long. V was clipped by 6 bases and J by 2 bases; unmatched bases: 16. Germline values: CDR1 SQVTM, CDR2 ANQGSEA. CDR3 nucleotide sequence: TGCAGCGTCACGGGGGGTAAGGCGACGAACACCTACGAGCAGTACTTC. It translates to CSVTGGKATNTYEQYF.

A few counts support this clonotype. V usage is TRBV5-1 and J usage is TRBJ2-7; perhaps TRBD2 as D (7 bases). Germline CDR1 SGHRS, CDR2 YFSETQ. This CDR3 is 16 amino acids long. V lost 0 bases to trimming and J lost 4 bases, with 17 bases between them. The CDR3 loop reads CASSLDGGGLSYEQYF. CDR3 nucleotides: TGCGCCAGCAGCTTGGACGGCGGGGGCCTTTCTTACGAGCAGTACTTC.

A few counts support this clonotype. The chain couples TRBV3-1 to TRBJ1-1, with D hard to call. V lost 3 bases and J 4 bases, leaving 9 bases between the germline ends. This CDR3 spans 13 amino acids. The germline gives CDR1 LGHDT, CDR2 YNNKEL (reference sequence). The CDR3 coding sequence is TGTGCCAGCAGCCACCGGTGGGGCACTGAAGCTTTCTTT. Residues: CASSHRWGTEAFF.

The chain is built from TRBV7-9 and TRBJ1-1; TRBD1 aligns across 7 bases. The CDR3 has 16 residues. Per germline, CDR1 SEHNR and CDR2 FQNEAQ (reference sequence). The ends lost 8 bases at V and 4 bases at J; junction bases unmatched: 16. Written as DNA, the CDR3 is TGTGCCAGCGGCCCCCAGAGGGGGCTCGAAGGCACTGAAGCTTTCTTT. As protein: CASGPQRGLEGTEAFF.

This clonotype was seen repeatedly, ten times or more. The chain is built from TRBV2 and TRBJ1-5; a possible D gene is TRBD1 (6 bases). Trimming cost V 6 bases and J 6 bases, with 12 bases left between them. Germline CDR1 reads SNHLY; CDR2 reads FYNNEI. This CDR3 comprises 13 residues. CDR3 in DNA: TGTGCCAGCAGACAACAGGGTGCTCAGCCCCAGCATTTT. Its protein product is CASRQQGAQPQHF.

The table lists this clonotype with many counts. The chain combines TRBV12-3 or TRBV12-4 with TRBJ1-1; no clear D gene. This CDR3 has 15 amino acids. The germline V and J ends were trimmed by 4 bases and 0 bases, with 12 bases remaining between them. The CDR3 nucleotides read TGTGCCAGCAGTTGGGAGTTGGGAATGAACACTGAAGCTTTCTTT. This encodes CASSWELGMNTEAFF.

This clonotype was counted between two and nine times. This chain uses TRBV2 with TRBJ2-7, with D maybe TRBD2 (5 bases). V shed 8 bases and J shed 5 bases, with 13 bases lying between them. CDR1 is SNHLY and CDR2 is FYNNEI in the germline V gene. CDR3 length: 12 amino acids. CDR3 sequence (DNA): TGTGCCAGCGTCAGGACTGGGCACGAGCAGTACTTC. It translates to CASVRTGHEQYF.